The text below deals with one T cell receptor beta chain. Its cognate antigen has yet to be identified. Base qualities were left out, and no much larger clone turns up one base away. The sample has other DNA sequences that encode this CDR3 too. Donors were healthy HIV-negative adults with no recently reported acute infections or vaccinations. All donors were Caucasian adults living in Nashville, Tennessee, USA. Magnetic negative selection was used to enrich CD4+ T cells, after which naive cells were positively selected on CD45RA and the negative fraction became the memory subset. Blood was obtained by leukapheresis, after which PBMCs were separated by Ficoll-Histopaque density gradient centrifugation and cryopreserved in liquid nitrogen vapor phase. Analytical flow cytometry was used to check the purity and quantity of every magnetically sorted T cell population. Genomic DNA was isolated from every sorted fraction and measured by UV absorbance on a Nanodrop 2000c.

TCR CDR3 regions were amplified from genomic DNA by multiplex PCR using the deep immunoSEQ assay. Genomic DNA extracted from each cell subset was distributed evenly over all wells of several immunoSEQ 96-well plates, and each plate served as one replicate. Each replicate PCR for sorted subsets received 150 to 250 ng genomic DNA, equal to roughly 33,000 T cell genomes. Purified libraries were quantified with a Qubit 3.0 fluorometer, sized on a Bioanalyzer 2100, and re-quantified with the KAPA Library Quantification kit. Every immunoSEQ 96-well plate was sequenced on a dedicated single-read 150-cycle Illumina NextSeq 550 flow cell. The source study handled its data this way. Because only junctional sequences without quality scores were contained in the immunoSEQ output, filtering matching that applied to full-length reads could not be performed. To assign V/J genes and CDR3, sequences were annotated using PyIR, a Python wrapper for IgBLAST v1.9, with IMGT germline references. Any read was removed if the V/J assignment was weak (E-value above 1e-6), the CDR3 was missing, or the read contained stop codons, out-of-frame junctions, or ambiguous translated residues. A V3J clonotype was defined by an identical inferred V gene, J gene, and CDR3 amino acid sequence. Percentage overlap between repertoires was calculated by dividing the number of shared unique clonotypes by the size of the smaller repertoire. RTK rarefaction, the Chao1 estimator, and Recon v2.1 estimates of unobserved clonotypes were used to assess repertoire richness. Generation probabilities for all TCRbeta clonotypes obtained by the gDNA method from a few donors were computed using OLGA. TCRdb obtained this table from immuneACCESS and retained in-frame rearrangements with V and J assigned. These tables miss some clones; where compared with another copy, unresolved V genes account for less than half of the shortfall, and the remainder is unexplained. That table supplies the V and J calls and clone size; D and trimming were determined from the DNA. A total of 2,100,000 or so clones appear in this sample, 90% to 96% of them only once. Approximately 0.13% of the sample is taken by the ten largest.

This sample was included in a study of shared clonotypes between healthy human individuals (dated by TCRdb to 2018 to 2021). Some background on the complete study: The cohort comprised a couple of women and a few men aged 18 to 49 years. Blood TCR repertoires of five healthy adults were deeply sequenced to estimate repertoire size and the extent of clonotype sharing between individuals. Leukapheresis yielded between about 0.8 and 9.5 billion PBMCs per donor. To increase sequencing depth and limit assay-specific biases, TCR repertoire library preparation and sequencing were carried out by different laboratories using diverse techniques. For each donor, CD4 naive and CD4 memory were each run on three plates, CD8 naive on two plates, and CD8 memory on one plate. General study outcomes and caveats: Because the study included only a small number of donors, the genetic and exposure-history diversity represented was limited. Clonotypes shared by all four sorted-subset donors showed higher generation probabilities than non-shared clonotypes. Naive subsets generally had larger estimated clonotype richness than memory subsets. Roughly 5.2% of naive CD4, around 3.5% of naive CD8, roughly 2.4% of memory CD4, and approximately 0.39% of memory CD8 clonotypes were shared across several donors. Incomplete sequencing was indicated by rarefaction of sorted-subset datasets, despite the large sequencing depth. Sampling was restricted to blood, and TCR repertoires in tissues likely differ from the TCR repertoires found in blood. Pairwise subsampling indicated that sequencing depth was expected to affect the degree of clonotype sharing among donors.

The germline V end is reduced by 0 bases and the J end by 1 base; junction bases left unmatched: 8. The germline V gene (reference sequence) gives CDR1 as GTSNPN and CDR2 as SVGIG. Measured from the cysteine to the phenylalanine, the CDR3 is 17 residues long. CDR3 DNA only is kept here, 51 bases in frame from base 1. Material: naive CD4+ T cells sorted from blood. The label giving this sample's cell subset or site can be read as: CD45RA+ positively selected. The chain is assembled from TRBV30 and TRBJ1-2; the central 10 bases match TRBD1. The clonotype was recovered from a man aged 18 to 29 in good health. The DNA reads as follows: TGTGCCTGGAGTGTACGACAGGGGGCGCGGTATAACTATGGCTACACCTTC. The translation is CAWSVRQGARYNYGYTF.